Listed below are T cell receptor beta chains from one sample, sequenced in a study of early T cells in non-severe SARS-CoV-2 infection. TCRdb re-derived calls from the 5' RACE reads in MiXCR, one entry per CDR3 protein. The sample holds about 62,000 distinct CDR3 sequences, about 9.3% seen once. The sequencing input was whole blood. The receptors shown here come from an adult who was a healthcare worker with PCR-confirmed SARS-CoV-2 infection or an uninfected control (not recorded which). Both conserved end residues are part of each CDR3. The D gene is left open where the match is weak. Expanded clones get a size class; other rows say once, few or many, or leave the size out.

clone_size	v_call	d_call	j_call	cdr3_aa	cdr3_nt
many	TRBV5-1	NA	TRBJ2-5	CASSLAGFEETQYF	TGCGCCAGCAGCTTGGCGGGATTCGAAGAGACCCAGTACTTC
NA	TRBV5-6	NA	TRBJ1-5	CASSLGGSGNQPQHF	TGTGCCAGCAGCTTGGGTGGTAGCGGCAATCAGCCCCAGCATTTT
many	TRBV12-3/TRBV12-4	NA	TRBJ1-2	CASSGVAGYTF	TGTGCCAGCAGTGGGGTTGCTGGCTACACCTTC
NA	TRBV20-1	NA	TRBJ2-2	CSARSINTGELFF	TGCAGTGCTAGATCTATAAACACCGGGGAGCTGTTTTTT
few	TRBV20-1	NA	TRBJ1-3	CSAVWGLENTIYF	TGCAGTGCTGTTTGGGGTCTGGAAAACACCATATATTTT
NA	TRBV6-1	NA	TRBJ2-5	CASSEAIEEKTQYF	TGTGCCAGCAGTGAAGCCATAGAAGAAAAGACCCAGTACTTC
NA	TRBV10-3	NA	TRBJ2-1	CAISETGTGYNEQFF	TGTGCCATCAGTGAAACAGGGACCGGATACAATGAGCAGTTCTTC
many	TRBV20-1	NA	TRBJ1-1	CSAGGGANTEAFF	TGCAGTGCCGGCGGCGGGGCGAACACTGAAGCTTTCTTT
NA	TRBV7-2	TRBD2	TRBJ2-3	CASSSGLAGGRTDTQYF	TGTGCCAGCAGCTCCGGATTAGCGGGGGGCCGCACAGATACGCAGTATTTT
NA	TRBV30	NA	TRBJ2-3	CAWSEQPSRTDTQYF	TGTGCCTGGAGTGAGCAGCCATCTCGGACAGATACGCAGTATTTT
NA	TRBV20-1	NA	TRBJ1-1	CSARESQGWTEAFF	TGCAGTGCTAGAGAATCACAGGGTTGGACTGAAGCTTTCTTT
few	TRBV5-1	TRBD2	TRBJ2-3	CASSGAPGLLTDTQYF	TGCGCCAGCAGCGGGGCACCGGGACTACTAACAGATACGCAGTATTTT
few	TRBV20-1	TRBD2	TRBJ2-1	CSARAGGSCNEQFF	TGCAGCGCCAGAGCGGGGGGATCCTGCAATGAGCAGTTCTTC
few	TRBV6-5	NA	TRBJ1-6	CASRTGILGRGNSPLHF	TGTGCCAGCAGAACAGGGATCCTGGGAAGGGGGAATTCACCCCTCCACTTT
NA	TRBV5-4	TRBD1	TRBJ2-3	CASSNRGTDTQYF	TGTGCCAGCAGCAACAGGGGTACAGATACGCAGTATTTT
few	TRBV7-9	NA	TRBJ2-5	CASSLIKETQYF	TGTGCCAGCAGCTTAATAAAGGAGACCCAGTACTTC